Reported below is one T cell receptor (beta chain). The data are from a study of technical replicates of blood from several donors. Some clones are missing from TCRdb's copy, which holds only in-frame ones; the method was immunoSEQ multiplex PCR. The sample lists tens of thousands of clones; approximately 97% were seen once. Material: T cells isolated from PBMCs. The receptor was derived from a human donor in good health.

The DNA of the CDR3 is TGTGCCAGCAGTGATGACAGGGGATGGGAAAACGAGCAGTACTTC. Protein product: CASSDDRGWENEQYF. This chain joins TRBV28 and TRBJ2-7; 8 bases align to TRBD1. Germline V gene data show CDR1 as MDHEN and CDR2 as SYDVKM. V shed 5 bases, J shed 5 bases, and the junction held 11 bases outside the gene matches. The CDR3 spans 15 residues.